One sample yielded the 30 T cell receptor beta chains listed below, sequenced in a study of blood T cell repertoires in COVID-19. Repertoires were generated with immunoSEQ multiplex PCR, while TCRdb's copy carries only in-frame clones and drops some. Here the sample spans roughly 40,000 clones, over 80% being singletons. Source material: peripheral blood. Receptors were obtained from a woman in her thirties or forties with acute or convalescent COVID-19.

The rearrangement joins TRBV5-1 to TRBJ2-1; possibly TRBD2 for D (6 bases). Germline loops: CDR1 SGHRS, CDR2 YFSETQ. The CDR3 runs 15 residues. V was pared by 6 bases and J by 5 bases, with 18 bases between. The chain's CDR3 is CASTFAGTSNNEQFF. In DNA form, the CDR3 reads TGCGCCAGCACATTTGCCGGGACTTCAAACAATGAGCAGTTCTTC.

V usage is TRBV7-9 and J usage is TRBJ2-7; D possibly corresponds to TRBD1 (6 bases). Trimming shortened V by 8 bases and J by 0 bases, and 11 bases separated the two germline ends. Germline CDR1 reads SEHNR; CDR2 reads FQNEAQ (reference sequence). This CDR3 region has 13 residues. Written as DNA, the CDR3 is TGTGCCAGCTCACAGGGAATCTCCTACGAGCAGTACTTC. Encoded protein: CASSQGISYEQYF.

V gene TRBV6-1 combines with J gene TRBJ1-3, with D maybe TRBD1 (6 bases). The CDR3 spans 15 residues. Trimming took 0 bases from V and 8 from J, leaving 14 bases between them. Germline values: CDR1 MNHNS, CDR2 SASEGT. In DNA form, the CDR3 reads TGTGCCAGCAGTGAAGCCCCAGGGGAAGGTGACACCATATATTTT. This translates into CASSEAPGEGDTIYF.

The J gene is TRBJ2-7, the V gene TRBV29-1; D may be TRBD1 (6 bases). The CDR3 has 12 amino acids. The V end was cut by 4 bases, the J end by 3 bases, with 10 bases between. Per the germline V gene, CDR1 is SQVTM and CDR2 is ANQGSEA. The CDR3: CSVVRQDYEQYF. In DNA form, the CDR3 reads TGCAGCGTTGTGCGACAGGACTACGAGCAGTACTTC.

For the CDR3, the DNA is TGCAGCGTATCGACAGGGGGGGACACTGAAGCTTTCTTT. This sequence encodes CSVSTGGDTEAFF. This chain connects TRBV29-1 to TRBJ1-1; 9 nucleotides line up with TRBD1. The V and J ends lost 6 bases and 3 bases, in that order; junction bases with no gene match: 5. CDR3 length: 13 residues. Per germline, CDR1 SQVTM and CDR2 ANQGSEA.

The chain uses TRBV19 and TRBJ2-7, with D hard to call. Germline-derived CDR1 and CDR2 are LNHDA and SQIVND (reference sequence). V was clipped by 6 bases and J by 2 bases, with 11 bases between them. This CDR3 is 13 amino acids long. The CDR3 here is CASSGWMTYEQYF. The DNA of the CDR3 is TGTGCCAGTAGCGGGTGGATGACCTACGAGCAGTACTTC. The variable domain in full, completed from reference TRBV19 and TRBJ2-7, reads DGGITQSPKYLFRKEGQNVTLSCEQNLNHDAMYWYRQDPGQGLRLIYYSQIVNDFQKGDIAEGYSVSREKKESFPLTVTSAQKNPTAFYLCASSGWMTYEQYFGPGTRLTVT.

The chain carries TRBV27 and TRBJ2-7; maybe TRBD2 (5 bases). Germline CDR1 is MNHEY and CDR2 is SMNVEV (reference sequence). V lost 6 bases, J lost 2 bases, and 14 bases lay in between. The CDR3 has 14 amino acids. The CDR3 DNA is TGTGCCAGCAGGGGAAGCCCTAGCCCCTACGAGCAGTACTTC. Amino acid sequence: CASRGSPSPYEQYF.

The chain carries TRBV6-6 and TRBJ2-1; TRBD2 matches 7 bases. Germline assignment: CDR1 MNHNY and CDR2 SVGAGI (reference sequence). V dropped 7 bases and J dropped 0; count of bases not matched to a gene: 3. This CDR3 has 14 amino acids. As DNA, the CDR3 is TGTGCCAGCAACCTAGCGGACTCCTACAATGAGCAGTTCTTC. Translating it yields CASNLADSYNEQFF.

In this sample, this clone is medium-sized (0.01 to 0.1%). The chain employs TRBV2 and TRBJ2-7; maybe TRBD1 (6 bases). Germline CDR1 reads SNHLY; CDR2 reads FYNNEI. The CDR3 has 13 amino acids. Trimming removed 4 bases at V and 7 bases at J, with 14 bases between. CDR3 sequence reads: CASSVTRGLEQYF. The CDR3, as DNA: TGTGCCAGCAGTGTTACCAGGGGTTTGGAGCAGTACTTC.

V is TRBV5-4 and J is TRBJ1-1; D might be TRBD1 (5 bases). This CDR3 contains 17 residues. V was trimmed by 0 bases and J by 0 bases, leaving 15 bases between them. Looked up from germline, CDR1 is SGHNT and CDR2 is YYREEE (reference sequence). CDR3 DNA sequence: TGTGCCAGCAGCTTGGGGGGGGGAGGAGCTATGAACACTGAAGCTTTCTTT. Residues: CASSLGGGGAMNTEAFF.

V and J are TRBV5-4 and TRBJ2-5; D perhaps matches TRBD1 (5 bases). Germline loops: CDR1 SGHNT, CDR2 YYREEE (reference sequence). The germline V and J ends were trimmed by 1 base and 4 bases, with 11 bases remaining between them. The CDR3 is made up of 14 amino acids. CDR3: CASSLQAGRETQYF. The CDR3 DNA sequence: TGTGCCAGCAGCTTGCAGGCAGGGCGAGAGACCCAGTACTTC. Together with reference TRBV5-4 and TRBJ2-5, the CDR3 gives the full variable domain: ETGVTQSPTHLIKTRGQQVTLRCSSQSGHNTVSWYQQALGQGPQFIFQYYREEENGRGNFPPRFSGLQFPNYSSELNVNALELDDSALYLCASSLQAGRETQYFGPGTRLLVL.

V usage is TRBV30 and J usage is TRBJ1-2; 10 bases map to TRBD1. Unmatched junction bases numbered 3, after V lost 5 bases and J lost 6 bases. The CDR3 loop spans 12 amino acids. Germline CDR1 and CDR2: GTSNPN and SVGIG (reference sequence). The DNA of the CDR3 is TGTGCCTGGGGGGGGACAGGGGATGGCTACACCTTC. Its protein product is CAWGGTGDGYTF.

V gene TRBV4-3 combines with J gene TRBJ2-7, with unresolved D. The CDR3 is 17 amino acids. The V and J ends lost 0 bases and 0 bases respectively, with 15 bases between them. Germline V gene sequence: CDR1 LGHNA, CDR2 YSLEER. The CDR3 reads CASSQDPRVRSSYEQYF. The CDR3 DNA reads TGCGCCAGCAGCCAAGATCCGCGAGTTCGTAGCTCCTACGAGCAGTACTTC.

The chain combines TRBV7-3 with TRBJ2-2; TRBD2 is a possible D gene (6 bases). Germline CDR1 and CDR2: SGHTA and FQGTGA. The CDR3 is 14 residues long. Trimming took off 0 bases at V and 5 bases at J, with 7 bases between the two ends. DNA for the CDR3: TGTGCCAGCAGCTTAACTGGGGGGACCGGGGAGCTGTTTTTT. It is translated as CASSLTGGTGELFF.

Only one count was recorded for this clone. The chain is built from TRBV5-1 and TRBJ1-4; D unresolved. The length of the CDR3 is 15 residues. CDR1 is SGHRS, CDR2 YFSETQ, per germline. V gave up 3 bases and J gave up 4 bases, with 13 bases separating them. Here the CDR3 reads CASSWTGALNEKLFF. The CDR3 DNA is TGCGCCAGCAGCTGGACGGGAGCCCTTAATGAAAAACTGTTTTTT.

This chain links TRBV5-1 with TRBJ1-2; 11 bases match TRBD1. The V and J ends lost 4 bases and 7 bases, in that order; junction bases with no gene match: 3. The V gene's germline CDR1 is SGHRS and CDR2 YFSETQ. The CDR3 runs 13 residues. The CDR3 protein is CASSPDRGPGYTF. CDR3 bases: TGCGCCAGCAGCCCGGACAGGGGGCCTGGCTACACCTTC.

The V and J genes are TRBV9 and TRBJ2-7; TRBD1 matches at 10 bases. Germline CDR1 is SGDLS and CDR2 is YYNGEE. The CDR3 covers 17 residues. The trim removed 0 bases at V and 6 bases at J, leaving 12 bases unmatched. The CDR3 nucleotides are TGTGCCAGCAGCGTAGGCCCGACCGGGACAGGGGTCTCCGAGCAGTACTTC. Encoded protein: CASSVGPTGTGVSEQYF.

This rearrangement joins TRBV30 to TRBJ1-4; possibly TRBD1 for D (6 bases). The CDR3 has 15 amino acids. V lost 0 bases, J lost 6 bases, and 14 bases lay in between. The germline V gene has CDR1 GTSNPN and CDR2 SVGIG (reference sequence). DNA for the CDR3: TGTGCCTGGAGTGTACCTAGAGGGGGGGATGAAAAACTGTTTTTT. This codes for CAWSVPRGGDEKLFF. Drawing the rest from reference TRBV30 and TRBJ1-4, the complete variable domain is SQTIHQWPATLVQPVGSPLSLECTVEGTSNPNLYWYRQAAGRGLQLLFYSVGIGQISSEVPQNLSASRPQDRQFILSSKKLLLSDSGFYLCAWSVPRGGDEKLFFGSGTQLSVL.

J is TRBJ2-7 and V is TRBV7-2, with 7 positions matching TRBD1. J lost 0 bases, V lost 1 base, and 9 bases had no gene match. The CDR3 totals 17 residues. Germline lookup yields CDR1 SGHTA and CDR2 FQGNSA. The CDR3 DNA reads TGTGCCAGCAGCTTAGAGACAGGGCCTAGGACCTCCTACGAGCAGTACTTC. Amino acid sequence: CASSLETGPRTSYEQYF.

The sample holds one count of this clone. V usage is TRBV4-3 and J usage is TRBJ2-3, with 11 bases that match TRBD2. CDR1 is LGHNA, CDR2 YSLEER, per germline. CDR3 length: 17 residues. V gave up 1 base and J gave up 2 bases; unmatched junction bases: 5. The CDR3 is CASSQVASGGNTDTQYF. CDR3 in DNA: TGCGCCAGCAGCCAAGTCGCTAGCGGGGGGAACACAGATACGCAGTATTTT.

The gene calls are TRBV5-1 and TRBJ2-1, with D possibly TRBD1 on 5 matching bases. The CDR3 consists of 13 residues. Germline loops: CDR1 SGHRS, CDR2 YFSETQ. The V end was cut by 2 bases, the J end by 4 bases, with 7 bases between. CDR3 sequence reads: CASSFDSYNEQFF. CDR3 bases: TGCGCCAGCAGCTTTGACAGTTACAATGAGCAGTTCTTC.

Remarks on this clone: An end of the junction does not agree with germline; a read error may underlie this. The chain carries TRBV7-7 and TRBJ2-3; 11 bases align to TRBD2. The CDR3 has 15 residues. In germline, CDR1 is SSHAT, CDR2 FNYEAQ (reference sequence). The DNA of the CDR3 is TGTGCTAGCAGTTTACTAGCGGGAGACACAGATACGCAGTATTTT. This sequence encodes CASSLLAGDTDTQYF.

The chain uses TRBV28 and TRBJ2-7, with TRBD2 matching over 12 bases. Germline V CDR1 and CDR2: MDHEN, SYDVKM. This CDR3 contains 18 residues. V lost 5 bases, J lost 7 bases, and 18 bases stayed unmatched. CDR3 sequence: CASSPPLTPGLAGREQYF. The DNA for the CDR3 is TGTGCCAGCAGTCCGCCCTTAACCCCGGGACTAGCGGGTCGGGAGCAGTACTTC.

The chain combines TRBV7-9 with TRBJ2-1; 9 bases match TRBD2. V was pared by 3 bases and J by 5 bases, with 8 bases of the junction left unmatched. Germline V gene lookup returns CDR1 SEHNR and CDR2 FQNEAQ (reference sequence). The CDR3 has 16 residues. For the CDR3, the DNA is TGTGCCAGCAGCTTCTCCGGACTAGCGTTCAACAATGAGCAGTTCTTC. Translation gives CASSFSGLAFNNEQFF.

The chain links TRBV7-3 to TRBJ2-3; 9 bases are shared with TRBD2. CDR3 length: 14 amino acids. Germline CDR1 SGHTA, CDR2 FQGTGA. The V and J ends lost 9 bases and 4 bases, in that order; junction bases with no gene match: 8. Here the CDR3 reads CASLSGLASDTQYF. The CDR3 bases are TGTGCCAGTCTGTCGGGACTAGCATCAGATACGCAGTATTTT.

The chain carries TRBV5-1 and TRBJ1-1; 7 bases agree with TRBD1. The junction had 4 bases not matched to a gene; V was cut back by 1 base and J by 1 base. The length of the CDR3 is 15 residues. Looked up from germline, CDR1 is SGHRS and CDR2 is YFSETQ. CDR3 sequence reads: CASSLLTGSNTEAFF. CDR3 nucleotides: TGCGCCAGCAGCTTGTTGACAGGGTCGAACACTGAAGCTTTCTTT.

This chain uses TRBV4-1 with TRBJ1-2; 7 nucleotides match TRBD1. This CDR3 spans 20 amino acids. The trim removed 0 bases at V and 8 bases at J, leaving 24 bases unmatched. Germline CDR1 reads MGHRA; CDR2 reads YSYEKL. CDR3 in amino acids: CASSQDSTPRDSYRTRGYTF. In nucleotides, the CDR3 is TGCGCCAGCAGCCAAGATAGTACCCCCCGGGACAGCTATAGAACTAGGGGCTACACCTTC.

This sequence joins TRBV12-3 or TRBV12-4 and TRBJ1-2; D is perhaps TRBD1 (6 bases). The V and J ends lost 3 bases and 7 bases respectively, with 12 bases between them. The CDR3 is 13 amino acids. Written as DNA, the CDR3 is TGTGCCAGCAGTTTGGGGGGGCTGGGTGGCTACACCTTC. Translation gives CASSLGGLGGYTF.

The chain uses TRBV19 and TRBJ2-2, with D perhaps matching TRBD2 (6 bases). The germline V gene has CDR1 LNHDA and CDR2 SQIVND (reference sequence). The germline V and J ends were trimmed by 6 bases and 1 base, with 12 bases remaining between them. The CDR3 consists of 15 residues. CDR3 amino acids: CASRAGLKNTGELFF. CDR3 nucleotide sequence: TGTGCCAGTAGGGCGGGACTGAAGAACACCGGGGAGCTGTTTTTT.

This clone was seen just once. DNA for the CDR3: TGTGCCAGCAGCGTGACAGGGGGCCGTTATAGCAATCAGCCCCAGCATTTT. Its protein product is CASSVTGGRYSNQPQHF. The chain is built from TRBV5-8 and TRBJ1-5; TRBD1 agrees at 10 bases. The CDR3 runs 17 residues. V was pared by 4 bases and J by 0 bases, with 7 bases of the junction left unmatched. CDR1 and CDR2 (germline): SGHTS, YDEGEE.